This T cell receptor (beta chain) originates from a study of OX40 agonist ivuxolimab in advanced cancers. Overall study: Past anti-PD-1, anti-PD-L1 or anti-CTLA-4 therapy was accepted, and 30% to 50% had received some.

With regard to this clone: What it binds is unknown.

Findings and limits, study-wide: There was clonal expansion of CD4+ and CD8+ blood T cells by week 6 at 0.1 to 3.0 mg/kg.

Sequencing used immunoSEQ multiplex PCR; TCRdb keeps in-frame clones, though not all of them. The data contain tens of thousands of clones, around 90% of them singletons. Trimming shortened V by 3 bases and J by 15 bases, and 9 bases separated the two germline ends. The germline V gene encodes CDR1 SEHNR and CDR2 FQNEAQ (reference sequence). This CDR3 contains 10 residues. This specimen consisted of CD4+ or CD8+ T cells sorted from blood, obtained in a trial of the OX40 agonist ivuxolimab. The TCR comes from an adult with an advanced solid tumor such as melanoma, head and neck, liver or kidney cancer. The chain uses TRBV7-9 and TRBJ2-1, with D unresolved. CDR3 sequence (DNA): TGTGCCAGCAGCTTCCAGAGTCTGTTCTTC. As protein: CASSFQSLFF.